These 11 T cell receptor beta chains share one sample of origin, sequenced in a study of tumor and adjacent non-tumor tissue in lung cancer. The library came from three nested PCR rounds adapted from ARM-PCR protocols. In TCRdb, the multiplex PCR reads were re-called with MiXCR into one record per CDR3 protein. The table records 220,000 or so distinct CDR3 sequences, approximately 74% of them present only once. This sample's RNA came from whole unsorted tissue. Sample: lung tumor tissue. These receptors originate from a man in his sixties with non-small cell lung cancer.

With regard to this clonotype: A read error may produce the germline difference seen at one junction end. The CDR3 DNA follows: TGCAGCCTTGCAGTAGGGCCGGACACTGGAGCTTTCTTT. It is translated as CSLAVGPDTGAFF. This sequence joins TRBV29-1 and TRBJ1-1, with a weak D call TRBD1 (5 bases). CDR3 length: 13 amino acids. Germline CDR1 reads SQVTM; CDR2 reads ANQGSEA.

This clonotype was recorded only once. A much bigger clone sits one base away, suggesting this may be a read error. The genes are TRBV20-1 and TRBJ2-5; D may be TRBD2 (5 bases). The V and J ends lost 6 bases and 0 bases respectively, with 17 bases between them. Germline CDR1 reads DFQATT; CDR2 reads SNEGSKA (reference sequence). This CDR3 has 15 residues. The CDR3 region has the DNA TGCAGTGCCATATATGGTAGCGCCAACCAAGAGACCCAGTACTTC. It codes for CSAIYGSANQETQYF.

With regard to this clonotype: This could be a read error, since a much larger clone is one nucleotide away. The chain combines TRBV29-1 with TRBJ1-1; 10 bases are a match to TRBD1. This CDR3 region has 12 residues. Germline V lookup: CDR1 SQVTM, CDR2 ANQGSEA. CDR3 nucleotide sequence: TGCTGCGGCGACAGGGGGCGAACTGAAGCTTTCTTT. Amino acids: CCGDRGRTEAFF.

The V and J genes are TRBV6-5 and TRBJ1-1, with TRBD1 matching 8 bases. Trimming took 7 bases from V and 4 from J; bases not matched to a gene: 5. Germline V lookup: CDR1 MNHEY, CDR2 SVGAGI. The CDR3 has 13 residues. This chain's CDR3 is CASKVDRGTEAFF. The DNA for the CDR3 is TGTGCCAGCAAAGTTGACAGGGGCACTGAAGCTTTCTTT.

Concerning this clonotype itself: A read error may explain this, as a much larger clone is one base away. This chain uses TRBV29-1 with TRBJ2-6; tentatively, D is TRBD1 (6 bases). Trimming removed 7 bases at V and 0 bases at J, with 16 bases between. The length of the CDR3 is 16 residues. CDR1 is SQVTM and CDR2 is ANQGSEA in the germline V gene. CDR3 sequence: CSDDYRDVSGANVLTF. CDR3 DNA sequence: TGCAGCGATGATTACAGGGACGTCTCTGGGGCCAACGTCCTGACTTTC.

Points on this clonotype: Given a much more abundant clone one base away, this may be a read error. As the CDR3 is not closed by the conserved phenylalanine or tryptophan, this likely results from a read error. The V gene is TRBV20-1, the J gene TRBJ2-1, with 7 bases fitting TRBD1. There are 13 residues in the CDR3. The J segment lost 7 bases and the V segment lost 1 base, leaving 4 bases of the junction unmatched. Germline CDR1 and CDR2: DFQATT and SNEGSKA (reference sequence). Here the CDR3 DNA reads TGCAGTGCTAGAGGGGACAGTAAAAATGAGCAGTTCCTC. Encoded protein: CSARGDSKNEQFL.

As to this clonotype: Germline is not matched at one junction end, which may reflect a read error. The chain employs TRBV20-1 and TRBJ2-1, with D possibly matching TRBD1 (6 bases). The CDR3 covers 14 residues. Per germline, CDR1 DFQATT and CDR2 SNEGSKA (reference sequence). The CDR3 nucleotides read TGCAGCGCTAGAGATGTCCAGGGGAAAAATGAGCAGTTGTTC. This encodes CSARDVQGKNEQLF.

Of note for this clonotype: This sequence may be a read error, since a much larger clone differs from it by one base. The chain carries TRBV12-3 or TRBV12-4 and TRBJ2-7, with TRBD2 matching 9 bases. The CDR3 covers 13 residues. The V gene end was trimmed by 10 bases and the J gene end by 0 bases; junction bases not matched to a gene: 4. The CDR3 loop is CANNSGSSYEQYF. The CDR3 DNA is TGTGCCAACAATAGCGGGAGCTCCTACGAGCAGTACTTC.

This clonotype was found many times. The V call is TRBV20-1, the J call TRBJ1-6, with D perhaps matching TRBD1 (6 bases). Germline lookup yields CDR1 DFQATT and CDR2 SNEGSKA (reference sequence). This CDR3 spans 17 amino acids. Deletions cut 4 bases from V and 8 bases from J, with 24 bases between. CDR3 nucleotides: TGCAGTGCTAAGAGCGGCAGGGGCCAGTATCTCCATTCACCCCTCCACTTT. Translated, it gives CSAKSGRGQYLHSPLHF.

This chain links TRBV6-6 with TRBJ1-5, with TRBD1 as a possible D gene (5 bases). V lost 10 bases and J lost 8, with 27 bases in between. The CDR3 extends over 16 amino acids. The germline V gene encodes CDR1 MNHNY and CDR2 SVGAGI (reference sequence). The CDR3 DNA reads TGTGCCATTAGTTCCAAGGCCAGGGCATTCGGGGAGCCCCAGCATTTT. Translating gives CAISSKARAFGEPQHF.

DNA for the CDR3: TGTGCCAGTAGTGTTTGGAAGGGGAAGACTGAAGCTTTCTTT. This sequence encodes CASSVWKGKTEAFF. The rearrangement uses TRBV12-3 or TRBV12-4 and TRBJ1-1; tentatively, D is TRBD1 (5 bases). The V end was cut by 9 bases, the J end by 5 bases, with 19 bases between. The CDR3 is 14 amino acids.